Each of the 23 T cell receptor beta chains below was sequenced from the same sample in a study of blood T cell repertoires in COVID-19. Sequenced by immunoSEQ multiplex PCR; TCRdb stores in-frame clones only, minus some. The repertoire consists of roughly 250,000 clones, with about four fifths occurring once and the leading ten covering 1.5%. The sequenced sample was peripheral blood. Every receptor here comes from a woman between 40 and 55 years old who had recovered from COVID-19.

The chain employs TRBV28 and TRBJ1-2; 9 bases fit TRBD1. CDR3 length: 14 residues. Trimming took 6 bases from V and 4 from J; bases not matched to a gene: 6. From germline, CDR1 is MDHEN and CDR2 SYDVKM. CDR3 region: CASRDRGIPYGYTF. For the CDR3, the DNA is TGTGCCAGCAGGGACAGGGGTATTCCCTATGGCTACACCTTC.

The chain carries TRBV24-1 and TRBJ2-5; D perhaps matches TRBD1 (6 bases). The CDR3 runs 17 residues. The germline V gene encodes CDR1 KGHDR and CDR2 SFDVKD. V lost 0 bases, J lost 4 bases, and 17 bases lay in between. The DNA for the CDR3 is TGTGCCACCAGTGATTTGAGAAACAGGGCAGTAGGAGAGACCCAGTACTTC. Protein sequence: CATSDLRNRAVGETQYF.

The rearrangement uses TRBV21-1 and TRBJ1-5; the table assigns TRBD1, which was not confirmed against the DNA. TRBV21-1 has pseudogene status. The CDR3 consists of 16 residues. CDR3 region: CASSTDRFIGNQPQHF. The CDR3 DNA sequence: TGTGCCAGCAGCACGGACAGGTTTATTGGCAATCAGCCCCAGCATTTT.

This chain joins TRBV6-2 or TRBV6-3 and TRBJ1-5, with 7 bases identical to TRBD1. CDR1 is MNHEY, CDR2 SVGEGT, per germline. CDR3 length: 15 amino acids. V lost 6 bases and J lost 7; bases outside the gene matches: 12. CDR3 DNA: TGTGCCAGCAGCCGCACAGGGGATCGGCGACAGCCCCAGCATTTT. Encoded protein: CASSRTGDRRQPQHF.

Remarks on this clone: Other DNA variants within this sample encode the same CDR3. This rearrangement joins TRBV9 to TRBJ2-7; 9 bases agree with TRBD1. Germline CDR1 SGDLS, CDR2 YYNGEE. Trimming took 2 bases from V and 0 from J; bases not matched to a gene: 3. The CDR3 totals 15 residues. The CDR3 nucleotides are TGTGCCAGCAGCGTCGGGACAGGGAGCTCCTACGAGCAGTACTTC. Translation gives CASSVGTGSSYEQYF.

V and J are TRBV28 and TRBJ1-2; a weak D match, TRBD1 (5 bases). V was pared by 3 bases and J by 4 bases, with 15 bases between. The germline gives CDR1 MDHEN, CDR2 SYDVKM. The CDR3 spans 15 residues. Written as DNA, the CDR3 is TGTGCCAGCAGTTTTGCGACTTTGGGGCGCTATGGCTACACCTTC. Protein sequence: CASSFATLGRYGYTF.

The J gene is TRBJ1-3, the V gene TRBV7-2; 7 bases align to TRBD1. V lost 4 bases and J lost 6; bases outside the gene matches: 9. This CDR3 has 15 amino acids. Germline CDR1 is SGHTA and CDR2 is FQGNSA. This CDR3 is CASSSQTGWENTIYF. CDR3 sequence (DNA): TGTGCCAGCAGCTCTCAGACAGGGTGGGAAAACACCATATATTTT.

This chain joins TRBV27 and TRBJ2-5; 8 nucleotides match TRBD2. CDR3 length: 15 amino acids. V was pared by 5 bases and J by 3 bases, with 8 bases of the junction left unmatched. Germline values: CDR1 MNHEY, CDR2 SMNVEV (reference sequence). For the CDR3, the DNA is TGTGCCAGCAGTGGCCGGGGAGCGGGGGAAGAGACCCAGTACTTC. Encoded protein: CASSGRGAGEETQYF.

This chain joins TRBV11-2 and TRBJ2-7, with 10 positions matching TRBD1. Losses at the gene ends were 0 bases for V and 8 bases for J; bases not matched to a gene: 7. The germline V gene has CDR1 SGHAT and CDR2 FQNNGV. This CDR3 region has 15 residues. This CDR3 reads CASSLEGQGRGKQYF. The CDR3 region has the DNA TGTGCCAGCAGCTTAGAGGGACAGGGGCGTGGGAAGCAGTACTTC.

CDR3 sequence reads: CSASSTEATIYF. DNA of the CDR3: TGCAGCGCGTCCTCAACGGAGGCCACCATATATTTT. The chain uses TRBV29-1 and TRBJ1-3; D not certain. This CDR3 has 12 residues. Between the trimmed V and J ends, which lost 7 bases and 9 bases, there was a span of 16 bases. Germline values: CDR1 SQVTM, CDR2 ANQGSEA.

V is TRBV11-1 and J is TRBJ2-7; D unresolved. Germline CDR1 and CDR2: SGHAT and FQDESV (reference sequence). Trimming pared 5 bases from V and 6 bases from J, leaving 14 bases between. The CDR3 is 13 amino acids. CDR3 amino acids: CASSDSPTGEQYF. CDR3 nucleotides: TGTGCCAGCAGCGACTCTCCCACGGGCGAGCAGTACTTC.

The chain recombines TRBV30 with TRBJ2-7; a possible D gene is TRBD2 (6 bases). This CDR3 comprises 14 residues. From germline, CDR1 is GTSNPN and CDR2 SVGIG (reference sequence). The V and J ends lost 3 bases and 2 bases respectively, with 14 bases between them. CDR3 residues: CAWRETPGAYEQYF. The CDR3 DNA sequence: TGTGCCTGGAGAGAGACACCGGGAGCCTACGAGCAGTACTTC.

This rearrangement joins TRBV28 to TRBJ1-1, with D perhaps matching TRBD1 (6 bases). Germline CDR1 MDHEN, CDR2 SYDVKM. The V and J ends lost 3 bases and 0 bases respectively, with 11 bases between them. The CDR3 is 15 residues long. In DNA, the CDR3 is TGTGCCAGCAGTTTCCCACAGGGTATGAACACTGAAGCTTTCTTT. Its translation: CASSFPQGMNTEAFF.

This clone was observed once. V usage is TRBV27 and J usage is TRBJ2-7, with 8 bases lining up with TRBD1. The ends lost 5 bases at V and 2 bases at J; junction bases unmatched: 11. The germline V gene encodes CDR1 MNHEY and CDR2 SMNVEV (reference sequence). The CDR3 totals 16 residues. For the CDR3, the DNA is TGTGCCAGCAGTCGAAAGACAGGGGCACAAACCTACGAGCAGTACTTC. Its protein product is CASSRKTGAQTYEQYF.

The J gene is TRBJ2-2, the V gene TRBV29-1, with a weak D call TRBD2 (5 bases). Germline CDR1 SQVTM, CDR2 ANQGSEA. The CDR3 is made up of 13 amino acids. V was shortened by 5 bases and J by 2 bases, with 9 bases between the two germline ends. The DNA for the CDR3 is TGCAGCGTTTCGGGAATTAACACCGGGGAGCTGTTTTTT. Protein sequence: CSVSGINTGELFF.

The chain couples TRBV6-1 to TRBJ1-5; weak D call: TRBD1 (5 bases). The CDR3 extends over 16 amino acids. V was shortened by 3 bases and J by 2 bases, with 14 bases between the two germline ends. Germline V CDR1 and CDR2: MNHNS, SASEGT. The CDR3 reads CASSDHGARGNQPQHF. The CDR3 bases are TGTGCCAGCAGTGACCATGGGGCTAGAGGCAATCAGCCCCAGCATTTT.

This clone has just one count. The CDR3, as DNA: TGTGCCAGCAGTGATGACAGGGGGACGGGGGAGCAGTACTTC. Translating gives CASSDDRGTGEQYF. The chain carries TRBV2 and TRBJ2-7; 9 bases align to TRBD1. The germline gives CDR1 SNHLY, CDR2 FYNNEI. The trim removed 3 bases at V and 7 bases at J, leaving 7 bases unmatched. The CDR3 is made up of 14 amino acids.

The CDR3 coding sequence is TGTGCCAGCAGCGAGGGACAGGATGTGGAGCAGTACTTC. Translating it yields CASSEGQDVEQYF. The chain carries TRBV7-2 and TRBJ2-7, with 8 bases aligning to TRBD1. Germline values: CDR1 SGHTA, CDR2 FQGNSA. Losses at the gene ends were 5 bases for V and 7 bases for J; bases not matched to a gene: 7. This CDR3 has 13 residues. Full variable domain (missing parts from reference TRBV7-2 and TRBJ2-7): GAGVSQSPSNKVTEKGKDVELRCDPISGHTALYWYRQSLGQGLEFLIYFQGNSAPDKSGLPSDRFSAERTGGSVSTLTIQRTQQEDSAVYLCASSEGQDVEQYFGPGTRLTVT.

The V call is TRBV11-2, the J call TRBJ1-3; weak D call: TRBD1 (6 bases). This CDR3 region has 13 residues. Trimming cost V 5 bases and J 7 bases, with 12 bases left between them. Germline V lookup: CDR1 SGHAT, CDR2 FQNNGV. The CDR3 bases are TGTGCCAGCAGCACAGGGATTCGGAACACCATATATTTT. As protein: CASSTGIRNTIYF.

V gene TRBV7-9 combines with J gene TRBJ2-3; the match to TRBD2 covers 9 bases. Germline V gives CDR1 SEHNR, CDR2 FQNEAQ (reference sequence). The CDR3 is 16 amino acids. With V trimmed by 5 bases and J by 8 bases, 14 bases remained unmatched. The CDR3 region is CASSPHRSGGLSTQYF. DNA for the CDR3: TGTGCCAGCAGCCCTCACCGTAGCGGGGGACTTTCTACGCAGTATTTT.

The J gene is TRBJ1-5, the V gene TRBV6-6; TRBD1 is a possible D gene (6 bases). Germline CDR1 MNHNY, CDR2 SVGAGI (reference sequence). The germline V and J ends were trimmed by 0 bases and 5 bases, with 14 bases remaining between them. The CDR3 is made up of 16 amino acids. The CDR3 here is CASSYSGGAGDQPQHF. The CDR3 DNA reads TGTGCCAGCAGTTACTCAGGGGGGGCCGGGGATCAGCCCCAGCATTTT.

CDR3 loop: CASSSLRLEAFF. The CDR3 region has the DNA TGTGCCAGCAGCTCGTTGCGGCTTGAAGCTTTCTTT. The V gene is TRBV7-9, the J gene TRBJ1-1; D unclear. The CDR3 spans 12 residues. The V end was cut by 4 bases, the J end by 7 bases, with 10 bases between. CDR1 and CDR2 (germline): SEHNR, FQNEAQ (reference sequence).

This chain's CDR3 is CAWSAPYLDTGELFF. DNA of the CDR3: TGTGCCTGGAGTGCCCCCTATTTAGACACCGGGGAGCTGTTTTTT. V gene TRBV30 combines with J gene TRBJ2-2; D unclear. There are 15 residues in the CDR3. Trimming shortened V by 1 base and J by 3 bases, and 12 bases separated the two germline ends. Per germline, CDR1 GTSNPN and CDR2 SVGIG (reference sequence). Using reference TRBV30 and TRBJ2-2 for the parts outside the CDR3, the full variable domain is SQTIHQWPATLVQPVGSPLSLECTVEGTSNPNLYWYRQAAGRGLQLLFYSVGIGQISSEVPQNLSASRPQDRQFILSSKKLLLSDSGFYLCAWSAPYLDTGELFFGEGSRLTVL.